This passage covers 7 T cell receptor beta chains from one sample sequenced in a study of T cell changes during pregnancy in multiple sclerosis. Clones were read by immunoSEQ multiplex PCR, and TCRdb kept only the in-frame ones, dropping some. The profile covers approximately 88,000 clones, with about 92% appearing a single time and more than 2.5% taken by the ten largest. Here the sequenced sample was peripheral blood, taken in the first trimester of pregnancy. The receptor set was obtained from a female donor with multiple sclerosis, enrolled in a pregnancy study.

This clone was seen once. The rearrangement uses TRBV10-3 and TRBJ2-1; weak D call: TRBD2 (5 bases). The CDR3 contains 13 residues. The germline gives CDR1 ENHRY, CDR2 SYGVKD. Trimming took off 6 bases at V and 6 bases at J, with 12 bases between the two ends. The CDR3 DNA is TGTGCCATCAGCCGCAGCGGTCTCAATGAGCAGTTCTTC. This encodes CAISRSGLNEQFF.

V gene TRBV28 combines with J gene TRBJ1-1, with D perhaps matching TRBD1 (6 bases). The germline V gene encodes CDR1 MDHEN and CDR2 SYDVKM. The CDR3 extends over 13 amino acids. V lost 7 bases to trimming and J lost 3 bases, with 12 bases between them. CDR3 sequence reads: CASNQGRDTEAFF. As DNA, the CDR3 is TGTGCCAGCAATCAGGGGAGGGACACTGAAGCTTTCTTT.

V and J are TRBV6-1 and TRBJ1-5; weak D call: TRBD1 (5 bases). CDR3 length: 13 amino acids. Deletions cut 7 bases from V and 3 bases from J, with 10 bases between. The V gene's germline CDR1 is MNHNS and CDR2 SASEGT. The CDR3 DNA is TGTGCCAGCACCGACAGCTCCAATCAGCCCCAGCATTTT. This codes for CASTDSSNQPQHF.

The chain couples TRBV11-2 to TRBJ1-2; the match to TRBD1 covers 11 bases. The V and J ends lost 5 bases and 6 bases, in that order; junction bases with no gene match: 11. CDR1 and CDR2 (germline): SGHAT, FQNNGV. The CDR3 length is 16 residues. The CDR3: CASSVGQGATFDGYTF. The DNA for the CDR3 is TGTGCCAGCAGCGTCGGACAGGGGGCAACTTTCGATGGCTACACCTTC.

The rearrangement uses TRBV30 and TRBJ2-3, with D perhaps TRBD1 (6 bases). There are 12 residues in the CDR3. Looked up from germline, CDR1 is GTSNPN and CDR2 is SVGIG (reference sequence). The ends were cut back, 3 bases at V and 6 bases at J, with 10 bases in the middle. In DNA, the CDR3 is TGTGCCTGGAGAAGGGGGAGTGATACGCAGTATTTT. Translating it yields CAWRRGSDTQYF.

CDR3 DNA sequence: TGTGCCAGCAGCCAAGAAATGCAACTAGCGGGAGGAACAGATACGCAGTATTTT. Its protein is CASSQEMQLAGGTDTQYF. The chain recombines TRBV4-2 with TRBJ2-3, with TRBD2 identical over 12 bases. The germline CDR1 and CDR2 sequences are LGHNA and YNFKEQ. The CDR3 runs 18 residues. The V and J ends lost 0 bases and 3 bases, in that order; junction bases with no gene match: 7.

The V gene is TRBV28, the J gene TRBJ2-5; D is possibly TRBD2 (5 bases). V was clipped by 3 bases and J by 2 bases, with 16 bases between them. The CDR3 is 16 amino acids. Looked up from germline, CDR1 is MDHEN and CDR2 is SYDVKM. The CDR3 DNA sequence: TGTGCCAGCAGTTTCCGCCCGACTACCTTTCAAGAGACCCAGTACTTC. This translates into CASSFRPTTFQETQYF.